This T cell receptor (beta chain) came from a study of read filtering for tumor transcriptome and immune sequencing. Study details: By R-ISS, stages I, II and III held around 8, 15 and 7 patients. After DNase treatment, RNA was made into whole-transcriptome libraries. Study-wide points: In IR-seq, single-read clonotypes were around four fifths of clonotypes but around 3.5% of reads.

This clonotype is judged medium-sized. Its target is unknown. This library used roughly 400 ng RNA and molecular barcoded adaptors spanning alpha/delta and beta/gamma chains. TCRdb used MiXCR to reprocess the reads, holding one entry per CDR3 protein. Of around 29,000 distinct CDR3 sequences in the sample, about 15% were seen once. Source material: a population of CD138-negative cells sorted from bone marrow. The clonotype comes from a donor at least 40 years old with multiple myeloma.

The CDR3 spells CASSAGTSGYNEQFF. DNA for the CDR3: TGTGCCAGCAGTGCCGGGACTAGCGGCTACAATGAGCAGTTCTTC. V is TRBV6-5 and J is TRBJ2-1, with 11 positions matching TRBD2. The length of the CDR3 is 15 residues. Germline CDR1 reads MNHEY; CDR2 reads SVGAGI. J gave up 3 bases and V 5 bases, and 3 bases lay outside the gene matches.